A single sample gave rise to the 16 T cell receptor beta chains below, sequenced in a study of blood T cell repertoires in COVID-19. The repertoire was sequenced with immunoSEQ multiplex PCR; TCRdb's copy has only in-frame clones and lacks some. This table has 95,000 to 150,000 clones, about four fifths appearing once. The sample consisted of peripheral blood. These receptors were collected from a man between 40 and 49 years old with active or convalescent COVID-19.

The gene calls are TRBV28 and TRBJ2-1; TRBD2 matches at 9 bases. V lost 3 bases and J lost 5; bases outside the gene matches: 2. The CDR3 consists of 14 residues. In germline, CDR1 is MDHEN, CDR2 SYDVKM. The CDR3 region has the DNA TGTGCCAGCAGTTTTAGCGGGAGAGACAATGAGCAGTTCTTC. Encoded protein: CASSFSGRDNEQFF.

V is TRBV4-3 and J is TRBJ1-2; D unclear. The CDR3 is 15 residues long. Germline CDR1 and CDR2: LGHNA and YSLEER. The germline V and J ends were trimmed by 0 bases and 4 bases, with 12 bases remaining between them. CDR3 loop: CASSQDSQAVYGYTF. CDR3 in DNA: TGCGCCAGCAGCCAAGATAGTCAGGCCGTCTATGGCTACACCTTC.

V and J are TRBV25-1 and TRBJ2-7; D is unresolved. Germline-derived CDR1 and CDR2 are MGHDK and SYGVNS. The V end was cut by 3 bases, the J end by 4 bases, with 4 bases between. This CDR3 is 11 amino acids long. The CDR3 DNA reads as TGTGCCAGCAGTGACCAATACGAGCAGTACTTC. It codes for CASSDQYEQYF.

The chain uses TRBV7-3 and TRBJ1-1; 12 positions agree with TRBD1. V gave up 1 base and J gave up 6 bases; unmatched junction bases: 3. This CDR3 is built from 15 residues. Per the germline V gene, CDR1 is SGHTA and CDR2 is FQGTGA. The CDR3 loop is CASSLSGTGGSEAFF. CDR3 nucleotides: TGTGCCAGCAGCTTAAGCGGGACAGGGGGCTCTGAAGCTTTCTTT. Looking up the rest from reference TRBV7-3 and TRBJ1-1 gives the full variable domain: GAGVSQTPSNKVTEKGKYVELRCDPISGHTALYWYRQSLGQGPEFLIYFQGTGAADDSGLPNDRFFAVRPEGSVSTLKIQRTERGDSAVYLCASSLSGTGGSEAFFGQGTRLTVV.

V is TRBV3-1 (or the pseudogene TRBV3-2) and J is TRBJ2-7, with 10 bases lining up with TRBD2. The trim removed 7 bases at V and 4 bases at J, leaving 13 bases unmatched. This CDR3 is 16 amino acids long. Germline V gives CDR1 LGHDT, CDR2 YNNKEL (reference sequence). Here the CDR3 DNA reads TGTGCCAGCACTACGGGAGGCCTAGCGGGAGAGTACGAGCAGTACTTC. This codes for CASTTGGLAGEYEQYF.

V and J are TRBV28 and TRBJ1-6; D might be TRBD1 (5 bases). Trimming cost V 4 bases and J 7 bases, with 14 bases left between them. Germline CDR1 is MDHEN and CDR2 is SYDVKM. The CDR3 has 15 amino acids. The CDR3: CASSSPGHLNSPLHF. DNA of the CDR3: TGTGCCAGCAGTTCTCCCGGACACTTAAATTCACCCCTCCACTTT. Full variable domain (outside the CDR3, taken from reference TRBV28 and TRBJ1-6): DVKVTQSSRYLVKRTGEKVFLECVQDMDHENMFWYRQDPGLGLRLIYFSYDVKMKEKGDIPEGYSVSREKKERFSLILESASTNQTSMYLCASSSPGHLNSPLHFGNGTRLTVT.

The chain recombines TRBV18 with TRBJ2-2; D might be TRBD2 (5 bases). Trimming stripped 0 bases from V and 8 bases from J, with 16 bases between. Germline assignment: CDR1 KGHSH and CDR2 LQKENI. The CDR3 extends over 16 amino acids. CDR3 coding DNA: TGTGCCAGCTCACCACCGTCCGGGAAAACGGAGGGGGAGCTGTTTTTT. Amino acid sequence: CASSPPSGKTEGELFF. The full variable domain, rest sourced from reference TRBV18 and TRBJ2-2, is NAGVMQNPRHLVRRRGQEARLRCSPMKGHSHVYWYRQLPEEGLKFMVYLQKENIIDESGMPKERFSAEFPKEGPSILRIQQVVRGDSAAYFCASSPPSGKTEGELFFGEGSRLTVL.

CDR3 region: CASSEMAGSYEQYF. As DNA, the CDR3 is TGTGCCAGCAGCGAAATGGCAGGGTCCTACGAGCAGTACTTC. The V call is TRBV7-9, the J call TRBJ2-7; D might be TRBD1 (5 bases). This CDR3 is built from 14 residues. V was clipped by 5 bases and J by 1 base, with 12 bases between them. From germline, CDR1 is SEHNR and CDR2 FQNEAQ (reference sequence).

This chain connects TRBV28 to TRBJ1-4; 7 nucleotides match TRBD1. This CDR3 has 15 amino acids. CDR1 is MDHEN and CDR2 is SYDVKM in the germline V gene. Unmatched junction bases numbered 8, after V lost 6 bases and J lost 4 bases. The CDR3 DNA reads as TGTGCCAGCAGCACTGCGGGACAGAGTAATGAAAAACTGTTTTTT. Residues: CASSTAGQSNEKLFF.

This clone was recorded once. The V gene is TRBV30, the J gene TRBJ2-7; unclear D gene. CDR3 length equals 14 residues. Trimming cost V 0 bases and J 6 bases, with 15 bases left between them. Germline V CDR1 and CDR2: GTSNPN, SVGIG (reference sequence). CDR3 coding DNA: TGTGCCTGGAGTGTACGGGTTAGGATGGGCGAGCAGTACTTC. Its protein is CAWSVRVRMGEQYF. Full variable domain (rest looked up from reference TRBV30 and TRBJ2-7): SQTIHQWPATLVQPVGSPLSLECTVEGTSNPNLYWYRQAAGRGLQLLFYSVGIGQISSEVPQNLSASRPQDRQFILSSKKLLLSDSGFYLCAWSVRVRMGEQYFGPGTRLTVT.

This sequence joins TRBV19 and TRBJ2-5; 7 bases map to TRBD1. CDR3 length: 15 amino acids. Trimming took 6 bases from V and 4 from J; bases not matched to a gene: 11. Germline V lookup: CDR1 LNHDA, CDR2 SQIVND (reference sequence). CDR3 residues: CASSLTRGGGETQYF. Written as DNA, the CDR3 is TGTGCCAGTAGCCTAACCAGAGGGGGCGGAGAGACCCAGTACTTC.

The rearrangement uses TRBV7-8 and TRBJ1-5, with TRBD1 matching 7 bases. J was trimmed by 4 bases and V by 2 bases; bases with no gene match: 5. The CDR3 covers 15 residues. CDR1 and CDR2 (germline): SGHVS, FQNEAQ. The CDR3 nucleotides are TGTGCCAGCAGCTTATCCGGGACAGCAAATCAGCCCCAGCATTTT. This codes for CASSLSGTANQPQHF.

V is TRBV6-4 and J is TRBJ2-2, with D possibly TRBD2 on 6 matching bases. V gave up 6 bases and J gave up 2 bases, with 10 bases separating them. Germline loops: CDR1 MRHNA, CDR2 SNTAGT. The CDR3 is 14 residues long. CDR3 in amino acids: CASRVDYNTGELFF. Here the CDR3 DNA reads TGTGCCAGCAGAGTGGACTATAACACCGGGGAGCTGTTTTTT.

This chain connects TRBV6-5 to TRBJ1-6; the D is unclear. The CDR3 loop spans 13 amino acids. V was cut by 6 bases and J by 6 bases, with 9 bases left in between. Germline V gene data show CDR1 as MNHEY and CDR2 as SVGAGI. The CDR3 DNA is TGTGCCAGCAGCGCGAGTGTTAATTCACCCCTCCACTTT. It is translated as CASSASVNSPLHF.

The V gene is TRBV6-1, the J gene TRBJ1-2; unclear D gene. There are 15 residues in the CDR3. From germline, CDR1 is MNHNS and CDR2 SASEGT. V was clipped by 3 bases and J by 0 bases, with 11 bases between them. CDR3 sequence: CASSETPRANYGYTF. The CDR3 DNA is TGTGCCAGCAGTGAGACGCCTAGAGCTAACTATGGCTACACCTTC.

The chain has TRBV15 and TRBJ2-5; the match to TRBD2 covers 8 bases. The length of the CDR3 is 15 residues. Trimming took 3 bases from V and 5 from J; bases not matched to a gene: 8. Germline-derived CDR1 and CDR2 are LNHNV and YYDKDF (reference sequence). In nucleotides, the CDR3 is TGTGCCACCAGCAGGGCCGGGGGGGACGAGGAGACCCAGTACTTC. It translates to CATSRAGGDEETQYF.